The source of this T cell receptor (beta chain) is a study of T cell responses to AZD1222 COVID-19 vaccine. Overall study findings and caveats: Donors skewed white British and female; clonal diversity was possibly underestimated. Along spike, vaccine-associated CD4 TCRs were found throughout, with dominance at 160-218 and 743-854.

Profiled with immunoSEQ multiplex PCR; TCRdb holds only in-frame clones, not every one. Of about 120,000 clones detected, approximately 94% appear once; the ten largest clones hold around 5%. The CDR3 covers 14 residues. V was shortened by 7 bases and J by 7 bases, with 22 bases between the two germline ends. Germline CDR1 SQVTM, CDR2 ANQGSEA. In regard to this clone: Its antigen remains unidentified.

The chain joins TRBV29-1 to TRBJ1-2; a weak D match, TRBD1 (5 bases). The sequence came from an adult who received the AZD1222 COVID-19 vaccine. Sample: peripheral blood, taken 28 days after the second AZD1222 dose. CDR3 nucleotide sequence: TGCAGCGCGACCTCAATTTCACCCCAGGGTGGCTACACCTTC. Translation: CSATSISPQGGYTF.